This T cell receptor beta chain appears in the sequencing data of a study of OX40 agonist ivuxolimab in advanced cancers. Across the study: Partial responses occurred in Three dose-escalation patients, one with hepatocellular carcinoma and two with cutaneous melanoma.

Study-wide findings and caveats: On average, CD8+ T cells showed a greater number of expanded clones than CD4+. At 0.1 to 3.0 mg/kg, CD4+ and CD8+ blood T cells expanded clonally by week 6.

The assay was immunoSEQ multiplex PCR, and TCRdb's table has in-frame clones only and misses some. The table has 70,000 to 75,000 clones, about 88% seen once. On this clone itself: Its antigen remains unknown.

Looked up from germline, CDR1 is SEHNR and CDR2 is FQNEAQ (reference sequence). There are 14 residues in the CDR3. The V gene end was trimmed by 7 bases and the J gene end by 5 bases; junction bases not matched to a gene: 7. This clonotype was obtained from an adult with an advanced solid tumor such as melanoma, head and neck, liver or kidney cancer. This sequence joins TRBV7-9 and TRBJ1-5, with 8 nucleotides matching TRBD1. This specimen was CD4+ or CD8+ T cells sorted from blood, taken in a trial of the OX40 agonist ivuxolimab. CDR3 residues: CASIWDRHYQPQHF. CDR3 bases: TGTGCCAGCATTTGGGACAGGCATTATCAGCCCCAGCATTTT.